This T cell receptor beta chain was captured by sequencing in a study of tumor-infiltrating lymphocytes in primary liver carcinoma. Study results and limitations: Among top clones, only about 8-25% appeared in all five tumor regions.

Researchers generated TCR beta cDNA from about 500 ng of total RNA, relying on a constant-region primer. What produced the TCR beta libraries was three nested multiplex PCR rounds using slightly modified ARM-PCR. Each of the first two PCR rounds ran roughly 9 cycles with TRBV1-TRBV30 forward and C-beta reverse primers. TCRdb redid the calling of the multiplex PCR reads with MiXCR, one entry per CDR3 protein. The sample consists of tens of thousands of distinct CDR3 sequences, 60% to 80% of them appearing once. The germline CDR1 and CDR2 sequences are SNHLY and FYNNEI. The V and J ends lost 11 bases and 3 bases respectively, with 14 bases between them. This CDR3 has 12 amino acids. Ten or more counts support this clonotype. Its antigen is undetermined. RNA and DNA were co-extracted from about 20-30 mg of unsorted bulk tissue. Surgeons treated the primary liver carcinoma of the patients by surgical resection.

Sequenced input: liver tumor tissue from sampling region 5. Regarding subset: tumor region T5, tumor centre. J is TRBJ2-7 and V is TRBV2, with D tentatively TRBD2 (6 bases). The source is a woman in her 30s with primary liver carcinoma and hepatitis B virus infection. The CDR3 sequence: CAVRDFHYEQYF. CDR3 nucleotide sequence: TGTGCCGTCCGGGACTTTCACTACGAGCAGTACTTC.